Below are 29 T cell receptor beta chains sequenced from a single sample in a study of blood T cell repertoires in COVID-19. This table comes from immunoSEQ multiplex PCR, and its TCRdb copy is limited to in-frame clones, with some not included. Among a few hundred thousand clones listed, more than 70% were seen once. The sample taken for sequencing was PBMCs or T cells enriched from blood (not recorded which). All receptors derive from a young woman who had recovered from COVID-19.

The CDR3 reads CASSPGTGIYEQYF. The CDR3 DNA reads as TGTGCCAGCAGCCCCGGGACAGGTATCTACGAGCAGTACTTC. The V call is TRBV7-2, the J call TRBJ2-7; 8 bases match TRBD1. The CDR3 runs to 14 residues. Germline loops: CDR1 SGHTA, CDR2 FQGNSA. The V gene end was trimmed by 5 bases and the J gene end by 3 bases; junction bases not matched to a gene: 6. The whole variable domain, remainder taken from reference TRBV7-2 and TRBJ2-7, is GAGVSQSPSNKVTEKGKDVELRCDPISGHTALYWYRQSLGQGLEFLIYFQGNSAPDKSGLPSDRFSAERTGGSVSTLTIQRTQQEDSAVYLCASSPGTGIYEQYFGPGTRLTVT.

CDR3 protein: CASSPLGTGENQPQHF. CDR3 coding DNA: TGTGCCAGCAGCCCCCTCGGGACAGGGGAGAATCAGCCCCAGCATTTT. The V call is TRBV6-6, the J call TRBJ1-5; TRBD1 matches 10 bases. Germline CDR1 is MNHNY and CDR2 is SVGAGI (reference sequence). The CDR3 contains 16 residues. J was trimmed by 4 bases and V by 6 bases; bases with no gene match: 9.

The gene calls are TRBV7-3 and TRBJ2-3; 9 nucleotides match TRBD1. CDR3 size: 14 residues. Germline CDR1 is SGHTA and CDR2 is FQGTGA. V trimming: 6 bases; J trimming: 3 bases; junction bases outside the gene matches: 4. The CDR3 protein is CASSAGTGTDTQYF. Here the CDR3 DNA reads TGTGCCAGCAGTGCAGGGACAGGGACAGATACGCAGTATTTT.

This clone was recorded only once. J is TRBJ1-1 and V is TRBV10-2; 7 bases line up with TRBD1. The germline CDR1 and CDR2 sequences are WSHSY and SAAADI. V was clipped by 6 bases and J by 4 bases; unmatched bases: 17. The CDR3 contains 17 residues. The CDR3 loop is CASRVDATGEGGTEAFF. The CDR3 DNA is TGCGCCAGCAGGGTGGACGCCACAGGGGAAGGCGGCACTGAAGCTTTCTTT.

This clone has a single count. The rearrangement uses TRBV5-1 and TRBJ1-6, with D possibly TRBD1 on 5 matching bases. This CDR3 spans 15 amino acids. The germline V gene has CDR1 SGHRS and CDR2 YFSETQ. V dropped 4 bases and J dropped 11 bases, with 19 bases sitting between them. CDR3 residues: CASSPGRGVDPPLHF. The CDR3 bases are TGCGCCAGCAGCCCGGGTCGGGGGGTCGATCCACCCCTCCACTTT.

The J gene is TRBJ2-5, the V gene TRBV29-1; 8 positions match TRBD1. The CDR3 covers 12 residues. Germline V lookup: CDR1 SQVTM, CDR2 ANQGSEA. The trim removed 6 bases at V and 5 bases at J, leaving 5 bases unmatched. CDR3 nucleotides: TGCAGCGTGAAAGACAGGGGTGAGACCCAGTACTTC. Amino acid sequence: CSVKDRGETQYF. The full variable domain, with the rest looked up from reference TRBV29-1 and TRBJ2-5, is SAVISQKPSRDICQRGTSLTIQCQVDSQVTMMFWYRQQPGQSLTLIATANQGSEATYESGFVIDKFPISRPNLTFSTLTVSNMSPEDSSIYLCSVKDRGETQYFGPGTRLLVL.

V gene TRBV7-3 combines with J gene TRBJ1-2; 7 bases fit TRBD1. Germline values: CDR1 SGHTA, CDR2 FQGTGA. CDR3 length: 14 amino acids. The V and J ends lost 5 bases and 4 bases, in that order; junction bases with no gene match: 7. The CDR3 DNA is TGTGCCAGCAGCGACGGACAGGATCGCTATGGCTACACCTTC. It codes for CASSDGQDRYGYTF. Supplemented by reference TRBV7-3 and TRBJ1-2, the full variable domain reads GAGVSQTPSNKVTEKGKYVELRCDPISGHTALYWYRQSLGQGPEFLIYFQGTGAADDSGLPNDRFFAVRPEGSVSTLKIQRTERGDSAVYLCASSDGQDRYGYTFGSGTRLTVV.

This chain links TRBV9 with TRBJ2-2; TRBD2 might be the D (5 bases). Trimming removed 0 bases from V and 6 bases from J, with 21 bases in between. The germline V gene encodes CDR1 SGDLS and CDR2 YYNGEE. The CDR3 consists of 18 residues. CDR3 bases: TGTGCCAGCAGCGTAGTCCCCCTCCCCCCACTAGTTTCCGGGGAGCTGTTTTTT. Amino acid sequence: CASSVVPLPPLVSGELFF.

This clone was seen only a few times. The chain carries TRBV7-2 and TRBJ1-5; weak D call: TRBD1 (6 bases). Germline values: CDR1 SGHTA, CDR2 FQGNSA. This CDR3 region has 16 residues. Trimming took off 2 bases at V and 5 bases at J, with 16 bases between the two ends. The CDR3 sequence: CASSLTREGGDQPQHF. CDR3 bases: TGTGCCAGCAGCTTAACAAGGGAGGGGGGGGATCAGCCCCAGCATTTT.

The chain carries TRBV7-2 and TRBJ1-6; unclear D gene. The V gene lost 5 bases and the J gene lost 3 bases, with 17 bases spanning the gap. The CDR3 is made up of 17 amino acids. The V gene's germline CDR1 is SGHTA and CDR2 FQGNSA. CDR3 loop: CASSRAVYSSYNSPLHF. CDR3 nucleotides: TGTGCCAGCAGCCGCGCTGTCTATTCAAGCTATAATTCACCCCTCCACTTT. Combining the CDR3 with reference TRBV7-2 and TRBJ1-6 gives the whole variable domain GAGVSQSPSNKVTEKGKDVELRCDPISGHTALYWYRQSLGQGLEFLIYFQGNSAPDKSGLPSDRFSAERTGGSVSTLTIQRTQQEDSAVYLCASSRAVYSSYNSPLHFGNGTRLTVT.

This chain connects TRBV7-9 to TRBJ2-1; TRBD2 agrees at 10 bases. V was pared by 5 bases and J by 8 bases, with 9 bases of the junction left unmatched. The CDR3 sequence is 15 residues long. The V gene's germline CDR1 is SEHNR and CDR2 FQNEAQ (reference sequence). The CDR3 DNA sequence: TGTGCCAGCAGCCCTCTAGCGGGGGCCGTGGATGAGCAGTTCTTC. This gives the protein CASSPLAGAVDEQFF.

This clone was seen only once. V usage is TRBV10-1 and J usage is TRBJ2-3; TRBD2 might be the D (5 bases). The CDR3 totals 14 residues. The germline V gene has CDR1 WNHNN and CDR2 SYGVQD (reference sequence). The V gene lost 3 bases and the J gene lost 4 bases, with 11 bases spanning the gap. CDR3 sequence reads: CASSESGGSDTQYF. CDR3 coding DNA: TGCGCCAGCAGTGAAAGCGGAGGATCAGATACGCAGTATTTT.

This chain links TRBV11-3 with TRBJ2-2, with D possibly TRBD2 on 5 matching bases. CDR1 is SGHNT, CDR2 YENEEA, per germline. V was cut by 3 bases and J by 4 bases, with 9 bases left in between. This CDR3 comprises 14 residues. In nucleotides, the CDR3 is TGTGCCAGCAGCTTCGGGGTCGGCACCGGGGAGCTGTTTTTT. This translates into CASSFGVGTGELFF.

Only a few counts were recorded for this clone. V is TRBV7-3 and J is TRBJ2-2, with D possibly TRBD2 on 6 matching bases. Trimming pared 1 base from V and 1 base from J, leaving 10 bases between. CDR3 length: 16 residues. In germline, CDR1 is SGHTA, CDR2 FQGTGA. CDR3: CASSLNGGENTGELFF. The CDR3 region has the DNA TGTGCCAGCAGCTTAAACGGCGGGGAGAACACCGGGGAGCTGTTTTTT.

V gene TRBV5-1 combines with J gene TRBJ1-2; 9 bases agree with TRBD1. The CDR3 extends over 16 amino acids. Trimming cost V 0 bases and J 7 bases; bases outside gene matches: 10. In germline, CDR1 is SGHRS, CDR2 YFSETQ. The CDR3 here is CASSLGTGQGMVGYTF. In nucleotides, the CDR3 is TGCGCCAGCAGCTTGGGTACGGGACAGGGCATGGTTGGCTACACCTTC. The entire variable domain, with the rest obtained from reference TRBV5-1 and TRBJ1-2, is as follows: KAGVTQTPRYLIKTRGQQVTLSCSPISGHRSVSWYQQTPGQGLQFLFEYFSETQRNKGNFPGRFSGRQFSNSRSEMNVSTLELGDSALYLCASSLGTGQGMVGYTFGSGTRLTVV.

This clone appeared a single time. The CDR3 is CATSSSREGGANVLTF. CDR3 nucleotide sequence: TGTGCCACCAGTTCATCCAGGGAAGGTGGGGCCAACGTCCTGACTTTC. The rearrangement joins TRBV24-1 to TRBJ2-6, with D possibly TRBD1 on 5 matching bases. This CDR3 spans 16 amino acids. Trimming removed 6 bases at V and 3 bases at J, with 14 bases between. Germline CDR1 reads KGHDR; CDR2 reads SFDVKD.

The chain carries TRBV7-9 and TRBJ1-4, with D tentatively TRBD1 (6 bases). CDR1 and CDR2 from the germline V gene are SEHNR and FQNEAQ (reference sequence). V lost 2 bases and J lost 7, with 8 bases in between. The CDR3 sequence is 13 residues long. CDR3 region: CASSLQTGEKLFF. The CDR3 bases are TGTGCCAGCAGCTTACAGACAGGTGAAAAACTGTTTTTT.

The J gene is TRBJ2-3, the V gene TRBV9; 9 bases map to TRBD2. The CDR3 extends over 18 amino acids. Germline CDR1 and CDR2: SGDLS and YYNGEE. Trimming took 0 bases from V and 0 from J; bases not matched to a gene: 8. CDR3 sequence (DNA): TGTGCCAGCAGCGTAGTTAATAGCGGGGGCCCCAGCACAGATACGCAGTATTTT. Encoded protein: CASSVVNSGGPSTDTQYF.

The chain carries TRBV9 and TRBJ2-7; D may be TRBD1 (6 bases). The germline V gene encodes CDR1 SGDLS and CDR2 YYNGEE. V was pared by 4 bases and J by 3 bases, with 14 bases between. The CDR3 spans 14 residues. DNA of the CDR3: TGTGCCAGCAGCCTAACTCGGACAGTCTACGAGCAGTACTTC. Translation: CASSLTRTVYEQYF.

V usage is TRBV11-2 and J usage is TRBJ2-1, with 12 bases identical to TRBD2. The CDR3 loop spans 15 amino acids. Germline CDR1 is SGHAT and CDR2 is FQNNGV. V dropped 4 bases and J dropped 8; count of bases not matched to a gene: 6. Written as DNA, the CDR3 is TGTGCCAGCAGCTATACTAGCGGGAGGAAGGATGAGCAGTTCTTC. As protein: CASSYTSGRKDEQFF.

This clone was seen a handful of times. This sequence joins TRBV5-1 and TRBJ2-7; D may be TRBD2 (7 bases). Between the trimmed V and J ends, which lost 2 bases and 5 bases, there was a span of 11 bases. Germline V gene lookup returns CDR1 SGHRS and CDR2 YFSETQ. This CDR3 has 13 amino acids. The CDR3 protein is CASSFRGGDEQYF. The CDR3, as DNA: TGCGCCAGCAGCTTTAGGGGGGGAGACGAGCAGTACTTC.

The gene calls are TRBV24-1 and TRBJ2-5; 8 bases agree with TRBD1. The CDR3 contains 16 residues. The V segment lost 5 bases and the J segment 10 bases; nucleotides outside the gene matches: 17. The germline V gene encodes CDR1 KGHDR and CDR2 SFDVKD. The DNA of the CDR3 is TGTGCCACCAGTGGAGGGGACAGGAAACTCAGAAGAGACCAGTACTTC. This gives the protein CATSGGDRKLRRDQYF.

The chain employs TRBV6-5 and TRBJ1-5; 7 bases agree with TRBD1. Germline V CDR1 and CDR2: MNHEY, SVGAGI. The trim removed 6 bases at V and 4 bases at J, leaving 6 bases unmatched. The CDR3 covers 14 residues. The CDR3 DNA is TGTGCCAGCAGGACAGGGATCAGGAATCAGCCCCAGCATTTT. This codes for CASRTGIRNQPQHF.

This sequence joins TRBV4-3 and TRBJ2-1, with TRBD2 identical over 7 bases. Germline values: CDR1 LGHNA, CDR2 YSLEER. The trim removed 4 bases at V and 4 bases at J, leaving 10 bases unmatched. The CDR3 is 16 residues long. CDR3 in amino acids: CASSPGGNPIYNEQFF. CDR3 bases: TGCGCCAGCAGCCCGGGGGGAAACCCCATATACAATGAGCAGTTCTTC.

This sequence joins TRBV5-1 and TRBJ2-5, with D maybe TRBD2 (6 bases). Per the germline V gene, CDR1 is SGHRS and CDR2 is YFSETQ. The length of the CDR3 is 11 residues. Trimming pared 6 bases from V and 4 bases from J, leaving 7 bases between. The CDR3 DNA follows: TGCGCCAGCAAAGCGGGAGAGACCCAGTACTTC. Amino acids: CASKAGETQYF.

The chain uses TRBV4-1 and TRBJ1-2; TRBD1 aligns across 7 bases. The CDR3 length is 15 residues. The germline V gene has CDR1 MGHRA and CDR2 YSYEKL. The V segment lost 2 bases and the J segment 6 bases; nucleotides outside the gene matches: 9. The CDR3 loop reads CASSQQTGVKHGYTF. The CDR3 DNA reads as TGCGCCAGCAGCCAACAAACAGGGGTTAAGCATGGCTACACCTTC.

The rearrangement links TRBV7-3 to TRBJ1-1; TRBD1 matches 10 bases. The CDR3 totals 14 residues. Germline V CDR1 and CDR2: SGHTA, FQGTGA. Trimming took 2 bases from V and 3 from J; bases not matched to a gene: 0. The CDR3 DNA sequence: TGTGCCAGCAGCTTAGACAGGGGGCACACTGAAGCTTTCTTT. Residues: CASSLDRGHTEAFF.

The V gene is TRBV29-1, the J gene TRBJ2-3; D might be TRBD2 (5 bases). V was clipped by 5 bases and J by 2 bases, with 11 bases between them. The CDR3 length is 13 residues. Germline CDR1 is SQVTM and CDR2 is ANQGSEA. The CDR3 DNA follows: TGCAGCGTTCGAGCGGTTATCACAGATACGCAGTATTTT. It translates to CSVRAVITDTQYF.

This chain joins TRBV3-1 (or the pseudogene TRBV3-2) and TRBJ2-1; TRBD1 might be the D (6 bases). Between the trimmed V and J ends, which lost 4 bases and 9 bases, there was a span of 22 bases. Germline-derived CDR1 and CDR2 are LGHDT and YNNKEL (reference sequence). The CDR3 length is 16 residues. Here the CDR3 reads CASSRQVGILQGEQFF. The CDR3, as DNA: TGTGCCAGCAGCCGACAGGTCGGGATACTACAAGGTGAGCAGTTCTTC.